The entry below gives a single T cell receptor (beta chain) sequence along with its context. The target of this receptor is not known. Base qualities are not provided; no much larger clone lies one nucleotide away. The sample comes from a study of regulatory T cells in long-lasting Graves disease (dated by TCRdb to the early 2020s). The study in broad terms: Antithyroid drugs had been taken for less than 3 months by newly diagnosed Graves' disease patients. Patients with persistent Graves' disease were compared with patients with newly diagnosed Graves' disease using TCR sequencing and RNA sequencing of peripheral blood. The study was registered as a clinical trial and conducted in China. A total of about 35 samples underwent TCR sequencing, from some 13 patients with persistent Graves' disease and approximately 20 patients with newly diagnosed Graves' disease. Paper-wide results and their limitations: A larger number of public clonotypes was shared among persistent patients (more than 2,500) than among newly diagnosed patients (around 890). Persistent disease showed preferential use of TRBV28, TRBJ1-2 and TRBJ2-5, whereas newly diagnosed disease favored TRBV20-1 and TRBJ2-1. Because the primary lesion, thyroid tissue, could not be accessed, the study looked at peripheral blood alone. Sequencing and analysis were restricted to the TCR beta chain. The authors noted that the small sample size was a limitation that may lower accuracy. Persistent Graves' disease patients showed lower TCR Shannon entropy and fewer highly expanded clones than newly diagnosed patients, suggesting clonal expansion.

Preparation of the library involved multiplex PCR. The sequencing machine was an Illumina HiSeq 4000. iRepertoire HTBI primers and Arm-PCR amplification of CDR3 regions were used to construct TCR beta libraries. PCR products were gel purified before sequencing. The authors processed their data as follows. Across samples, approximately 68 TRBV and 15 or so TRBJ segments were identified and used for gene usage analysis of CDR3 amino acid clonotypes. COPE and FqMerger were used to merge the filtered high-quality paired reads into contigs. BLAST was used to align contigs to IMGT TRBV, TRBD and TRBJ reference genes, and CDR3 was defined according to IMGT. Any clonotype with a frequency above 0.1% was counted as a highly expanded clone. Repertoire diversity was measured by Shannon entropy, and V-J evenness by the Gini coefficient. Public clonotypes were defined as clonotypes shared by more than one individual. The raw public data were reprocessed by TCRdb itself: fastp quality trimming at Q25, MiXCR clonotype calling, in-frame beta chains only. Here each entry gathers all rows of one CDR3 protein and keeps the most common genes and DNA. These V and J calls are TCRdb output, not the study's own analysis. In this sample the table shows hundreds of thousands of distinct CDR3 sequences, around 12% of which occur a single time. Together, the top ten hold 8.9% of the sample.

Reading the label with the study, this specimen's time point is: newly diagnosed GD, antithyroid drugs for less than 3 months. For both TCR sequencing and RNA sequencing, RNA was extracted from PBMCs in TRIzol. Graves' disease was diagnosed according to American Thyroid Association guidelines. Patients for the study were recruited at an endocrinology department in Xi'an, China. Each patient gave roughly 8.4 milliliters of peripheral blood, collected in an EDTA anticoagulant tube. Ficoll Paque Plus density gradient separation was used to isolate PBMCs, and no additional T cell sorting was done. An Agilent 2100 Bioanalyzer and agarose gel were used to assess RNA quality, and a NanoDrop 2000 was used to measure RNA concentration. Sequences SGHTA (CDR1) and FQGNSA (CDR2) are obtained from the germline V gene. V and J are trimmed by 3 bases and 6 bases, and the gene matches miss 6 bases of the junction. Inclusive of the bounding cysteine and phenylalanine, the CDR3 is 15 residues long. The sequence is cut down to CDR3 DNA, 45 bases in frame from base 1.

The same sample was also studied in work on T cells in Graves' hyperthyroidism and ophthalmopathy. The second study, in turn, reports: Graves' hyperthyroidism was defined as stable when no progression to ophthalmopathy occurred over 18 months of follow-up. Hyperthyroidism patients were newly diagnosed, had a disease duration of under 2 months, and were aged 18 to 65 years. Patients with uncontrolled infections, other autoimmune diseases, pregnancy or lactation were excluded. Clinical symptoms, serum thyroxine and TRAb, thyroid ultrasound, and orbital computed tomography formed the basis for the diagnoses. A first-round RT-PCR of the TCR CDR3 used the HTBI primer set with the Qiagen OneStep RT-PCR kit. Blood samples also contained most of the expanded thyroid clonotypes (frequency above 0.001), which suggests that blood repertoires may reflect thyroid immune responses. A model built on a 13 V-J signature distinguished ophthalmopathy from stable hyperthyroidism, reaching roughly 88% sensitivity and 81.08% specificity in cross-validation and 80%/75% in testing. In validation, progression to ophthalmopathy was predicted by the model with nearly 71% sensitivity and 72% to 85% specificity, a median of about 6.4 months before onset. To identify distinguishing TCR V-J signatures, a discovery cohort of 95 to 100 patients was used, comprising 43 with Graves' ophthalmopathy and under 60 with stable Graves' hyperthyroidism. Prospective prediction of ophthalmopathy was tested in an independent validation cohort consisting of about 20 hyperthyroidism patients and more than 15 patients who later progressed to ophthalmopathy. The approximately 100 discovery patients were divided at random into training and test sets in a 7:3 ratio. The study also compared thyroid tissue and blood T-cell repertoires from a handful of Graves' hyperthyroidism patients. Once sampling was done, hyperthyroidism patients were given methimazole at a starting dose of 30 mg daily, whereas ophthalmopathy patients were given high-dose intravenous methylprednisolone. The libraries were constructed in a second round of multiplex PCR and then size-selected and purified. Sequencing of the libraries was done on an Illumina HiSeq2000 using paired-end 100 bp reads. SOAPnuke was used to process the raw data, throwing out any read that contained adapters or uncalled bases, had a mean Phred below 15, or lacked an exact constant-primer or identifier match. COPE v1.2.5 was used to merge the high-quality paired reads, and each unique nucleotide sequence was defined as a clonotype. MiTCR v1.1 was used to align the clonotypes against IMGT TRBV, TRBD and TRBJ reference segments. Only V-J combinations with frequency above 0.0001, covering 99% to 99.2% of repertoires, were analysed. The TCS score was defined as F50 (clonal expansion) divided by E x V (chaos), with BLOSUM62-based TCRdist calculated between CDR3 peptides within each V-J. Welch's t-statistics and random forest reduced around 520 V-J features to under 15, which were used in a naive Bayes classifier (R e1071). No statistical method was used to set the sample size in advance, and investigators knew the group allocation. TCR Vbeta CDR3 sequencing of 140 or so peripheral blood samples (roughly 41 ophthalmopathy, 75 to 80 hyperthyroidism and roughly 17 progressor patients) is reported in the paper.

The sample consisted of peripheral blood mononuclear cells (PBMCs), taken at new diagnosis, from a patient treated with antithyroid drugs. The sequence joins TRBV7-2 to TRBJ2-1; 9 central bases correspond to TRBD1. The clonotype comes from a young woman with Graves disease. Donor details come from another sample of the same person, matched by shared clones. The DNA sequence reads TGTGCCAGCAGCTTTGCCGGGACAGGGACCAATGAGCAGTTCTTC. It encodes CASSFAGTGTNEQFF.